This entry lists 29 T cell receptor beta chains sequenced from one sample in a study of shared clonotypes between healthy human individuals. Sequencing used immunoSEQ multiplex PCR; TCRdb keeps in-frame clones, though not all of them. The data hold roughly 2.4 million clones, with around 95% observed a single time. What was sequenced was naive CD4+ T cells sorted from blood. The subset denotes: CD45RA+ positively selected. These receptors originate from a man between 18 and 29 years old in good health.

The gene calls are TRBV7-2 and TRBJ1-5; D gene ambiguous. The CDR3 has 13 residues. Germline CDR1 reads SGHTA; CDR2 reads FQGNSA. V dropped 2 bases and J dropped 9 bases, with 11 bases sitting between them. CDR3 nucleotide sequence: TGTGCCAGCAGCTTACCGGGAGTTGGGCCCCAGCATTTT. Amino acid sequence: CASSLPGVGPQHF.

This clone came up a few times. The rearrangement joins TRBV2 to TRBJ1-5; no clear D. V was pared by 5 bases and J by 0 bases, with 8 bases between. The CDR3 spans 14 residues. Per germline, CDR1 SNHLY and CDR2 FYNNEI. This chain's CDR3 is CASSQSNSNQPQHF. The CDR3 bases are TGTGCCAGCAGTCAATCCAATAGCAATCAGCCCCAGCATTTT. The full variable domain, with the rest looked up from reference TRBV2 and TRBJ1-5, is EPEVTQTPSHQVTQMGQEVILRCVPISNHLYFYWYRQILGQKVEFLVSFYNNEISEKSEIFDDQFSVERPDGSNFTLKIRSTKLEDSAMYFCASSQSNSNQPQHFGDGTRLSIL.

V and J are TRBV2 and TRBJ1-5; D remains ambiguous. Germline-derived CDR1 and CDR2 are SNHLY and FYNNEI. This CDR3 has 14 amino acids. V was clipped by 2 bases and J by 7 bases, with 12 bases between them. The CDR3 loop reads CASSEMGWGQPQHF. In DNA, the CDR3 is TGTGCCAGCAGTGAAATGGGGTGGGGACAGCCCCAGCATTTT. The full variable domain, rest sourced from reference TRBV2 and TRBJ1-5, is EPEVTQTPSHQVTQMGQEVILRCVPISNHLYFYWYRQILGQKVEFLVSFYNNEISEKSEIFDDQFSVERPDGSNFTLKIRSTKLEDSAMYFCASSEMGWGQPQHFGDGTRLSIL.

With respect to this clone: The same CDR3 also results from other DNA sequences found in this sample. V gene TRBV30 combines with J gene TRBJ2-5; 8 bases are a match to TRBD2. The trim removed 0 bases at V and 5 bases at J, leaving 2 bases unmatched. Germline V lookup: CDR1 GTSNPN, CDR2 SVGIG (reference sequence). The CDR3 length is 13 residues. The CDR3 region has the DNA TGTGCCTGGAGTGTGACGGGGGGGGAGACCCAGTACTTC. The encoded protein is CAWSVTGGETQYF.

This chain uses TRBV6-5 with TRBJ1-1, with D possibly matching TRBD1 (6 bases). The CDR3 totals 14 residues. Trimming took 5 bases from V and 2 from J, leaving 12 bases between them. Germline lookup yields CDR1 MNHEY and CDR2 SVGAGI. The CDR3, as DNA: TGTGCCAGCAGTATTCAGGGGACCAACACTGAAGCTTTCTTT. Translating gives CASSIQGTNTEAFF.

The rearrangement links TRBV29-1 to TRBJ2-1; D is undetermined. This CDR3 has 11 amino acids. V lost 7 bases and J 10 bases, leaving 14 bases between the germline ends. Germline CDR1 and CDR2: SQVTM and ANQGSEA. CDR3 bases: TGCAGCGAGGTGGTGGTGGCAGAGCAGTTCTTC. Protein sequence: CSEVVVAEQFF.

V is TRBV27 and J is TRBJ1-1, with 7 bases fitting TRBD1. V dropped 4 bases and J dropped 1; count of bases not matched to a gene: 3. The CDR3 spans 14 residues. Germline V gene lookup returns CDR1 MNHEY and CDR2 SMNVEV (reference sequence). CDR3 coding DNA: TGTGCCAGCAGTTACGCAGGGGGGAACACTGAAGCTTTCTTT. Translated: CASSYAGGNTEAFF.

This chain connects TRBV5-1 to TRBJ2-5; TRBD1 is a possible D gene (5 bases). Germline lookup yields CDR1 SGHRS and CDR2 YFSETQ. Trimming removed 3 bases from V and 5 bases from J, with 14 bases in between. This CDR3 contains 14 residues. CDR3 bases: TGCGCCAGCAGCTGGCAGGGTTTTGGGGAGACCCAGTACTTC. Its protein product is CASSWQGFGETQYF. Looking up the rest from reference TRBV5-1 and TRBJ2-5 gives the full variable domain: KAGVTQTPRYLIKTRGQQVTLSCSPISGHRSVSWYQQTPGQGLQFLFEYFSETQRNKGNFPGRFSGRQFSNSRSEMNVSTLELGDSALYLCASSWQGFGETQYFGPGTRLLVL.

The J gene is TRBJ2-7, the V gene TRBV25-1, with 7 bases that match TRBD2. The CDR3 extends over 16 amino acids. The V segment lost 2 bases and the J segment 2 bases; nucleotides outside the gene matches: 9. The germline V gene has CDR1 MGHDK and CDR2 SYGVNS. CDR3 sequence: CASSEGRVHGTYEQYF. DNA of the CDR3: TGTGCCAGCAGTGAAGGGAGGGTCCACGGCACCTACGAGCAGTACTTC.

This sequence joins TRBV28 and TRBJ2-2; maybe TRBD2 (6 bases). From germline, CDR1 is MDHEN and CDR2 SYDVKM. The CDR3 runs 14 residues. Trimming shortened V by 3 bases and J by 5 bases, and 10 bases separated the two germline ends. As DNA, the CDR3 is TGTGCCAGCAGTTTCGCGGGGTTGACCGGGGAGCTGTTTTTT. This codes for CASSFAGLTGELFF.

The chain joins TRBV9 to TRBJ1-1; 8 bases line up with TRBD1. This CDR3 is 13 amino acids long. Germline lookup yields CDR1 SGDLS and CDR2 YYNGEE. J was trimmed by 8 bases and V by 1 base; bases with no gene match: 4. The DNA of the CDR3 is TGTGCCAGCAGCGTAACGACAGGGGACGAAGCTTTCTTT. It codes for CASSVTTGDEAFF.

This chain links TRBV30 with TRBJ2-2; possible D gene TRBD1, 5 bases. Germline loops: CDR1 GTSNPN, CDR2 SVGIG (reference sequence). The CDR3 totals 16 residues. V lost 3 bases and J lost 2, with 16 bases in between. The CDR3 DNA follows: TGTGCCTGGAGATTTGGGCTGACAGTTAACACCGGGGAGCTGTTTTTT. This gives the protein CAWRFGLTVNTGELFF. Supplemented by reference TRBV30 and TRBJ2-2, the full variable domain reads SQTIHQWPATLVQPVGSPLSLECTVEGTSNPNLYWYRQAAGRGLQLLFYSVGIGQISSEVPQNLSASRPQDRQFILSSKKLLLSDSGFYLCAWRFGLTVNTGELFFGEGSRLTVL.

The chain recombines TRBV6-1 with TRBJ1-2; no clear D. V lost 2 bases, J lost 4 bases, and 11 bases lay in between. This CDR3 contains 14 residues. Germline values: CDR1 MNHNS, CDR2 SASEGT. The CDR3 loop reads CASSERSRLYGYTF. The CDR3 nucleotides are TGTGCCAGCAGTGAACGAAGTCGCCTCTATGGCTACACCTTC.

This rearrangement joins TRBV19 to TRBJ1-2; no definite D call. Germline V gene lookup returns CDR1 LNHDA and CDR2 SQIVND (reference sequence). V was shortened by 3 bases and J by 2 bases, with 7 bases between the two germline ends. This CDR3 region has 13 residues. CDR3 nucleotide sequence: TGTGCCAGTAGTATCAATTTCAACTATGGCTACACCTTC. Residues: CASSINFNYGYTF.

This clone was observed a single time. J is TRBJ1-2 and V is TRBV6-1; 10 bases fit TRBD1. The CDR3 extends over 14 amino acids. The trim removed 7 bases at V and 8 bases at J, leaving 10 bases unmatched. Germline V gene sequence: CDR1 MNHNS, CDR2 SASEGT. The CDR3 protein is CASKGTGAYEGYTF. The CDR3 nucleotides read TGTGCCAGCAAGGGGACAGGGGCTTACGAGGGCTACACCTTC.

This chain joins TRBV6-1 and TRBJ1-5; unclear D gene. This CDR3 is 15 amino acids long. V gave up 1 base and J gave up 1 base, with 8 bases separating them. Germline values: CDR1 MNHNS, CDR2 SASEGT. The CDR3 reads CASSEVGGSNQPQHF. DNA of the CDR3: TGTGCCAGCAGTGAAGTGGGCGGGAGCAATCAGCCCCAGCATTTT.

The V and J genes are TRBV4-1 and TRBJ2-5; D call uncertain. The CDR3 is made up of 14 amino acids. Per germline, CDR1 MGHRA and CDR2 YSYEKL. Deletions cut 3 bases from V and 5 bases from J, with 13 bases between. CDR3 sequence: CASSHGERRETQYF. Written as DNA, the CDR3 is TGCGCCAGCAGCCATGGGGAAAGACGGGAGACCCAGTACTTC.

In regard to this clone: Other DNA sequences from this sample encode an identical CDR3 as well. V usage is TRBV28 and J usage is TRBJ1-2; TRBD1 aligns across 10 bases. CDR3 length: 13 amino acids. Germline-derived CDR1 and CDR2 are MDHEN and SYDVKM. V shed 5 bases and J 7 bases; nucleotides not matched to a gene: 4. The CDR3 DNA sequence: TGTGCCAGCAGTAGACAGGGGGCCGGTGGCTACACCTTC. It specifies CASSRQGAGGYTF.

V is TRBV7-2 and J is TRBJ1-2, with TRBD1 as a possible D gene (5 bases). Trimming removed 3 bases at V and 1 base at J, with 12 bases between. The CDR3 runs 15 residues. CDR1 SGHTA and CDR2 FQGNSA come from the germline V gene. CDR3 region: CASSFNSGLNYGYTF. CDR3 DNA sequence: TGTGCCAGCAGCTTCAATTCAGGGCTTAACTATGGCTACACCTTC.

The chain recombines TRBV10-3 with TRBJ2-7; D uncertain. V was pared by 5 bases and J by 12 bases, with 17 bases between. Germline lookup yields CDR1 ENHRY and CDR2 SYGVKD. The CDR3 runs 12 residues. Written as DNA, the CDR3 is TGTGCCATCAGTCCATCGACCCTTGGGCTGTACTTC. This gives the protein CAISPSTLGLYF.

V is TRBV10-1 and J is TRBJ2-2, with 8 bases matching TRBD2. Germline V gene lookup returns CDR1 WNHNN and CDR2 SYGVQD (reference sequence). After removal of 0 bases from V and 1 base from J, the junction contained 10 bases not matched to a gene. This CDR3 has 19 residues. CDR3 DNA: TGCGCCAGCAGTGAGTCCCCCCCTTTAGCGGGGAGGAACACCGGGGAGCTGTTTTTT. This sequence encodes CASSESPPLAGRNTGELFF.

This clone has only one observation. V usage is TRBV7-6 and J usage is TRBJ2-7; D might be TRBD2 (5 bases). The length of the CDR3 is 14 residues. Germline V lookup: CDR1 SGHVS, CDR2 FNYEAQ. Trimming shortened V by 3 bases and J by 1 base, and 10 bases separated the two germline ends. In nucleotides, the CDR3 is TGTGCCAGCAGCTTTGGCGGGTTGTCCTACGAGCAGTACTTC. Its translation is CASSFGGLSYEQYF.

The V call is TRBV13, the J call TRBJ2-7; no reliable D call. The CDR3 runs 11 residues. Per germline, CDR1 PRHDT and CDR2 FYEKMQ (reference sequence). V gave up 1 base and J gave up 4 bases, with 2 bases separating them. The CDR3 loop is CASSLEYEQYF. CDR3 DNA: TGTGCCAGCAGCTTAGAATACGAGCAGTACTTC.

This clone has a single count. This chain connects TRBV5-4 to TRBJ2-7, with 7 positions matching TRBD1. J gave up 5 bases and V 5 bases, and 10 bases lay outside the gene matches. Germline V gene sequence: CDR1 SGHNT, CDR2 YYREEE (reference sequence). CDR3 length: 14 residues. The CDR3 is CASRRTGDRDEQYF. Here the CDR3 DNA reads TGTGCCAGCAGACGTACAGGGGATCGGGACGAGCAGTACTTC. Using reference TRBV5-4 and TRBJ2-7 for the parts outside the CDR3, the full variable domain is ETGVTQSPTHLIKTRGQQVTLRCSSQSGHNTVSWYQQALGQGPQFIFQYYREEENGRGNFPPRFSGLQFPNYSSELNVNALELDDSALYLCASRRTGDRDEQYFGPGTRLTVT.

Concerning this clone: Within the sample, other DNA sequences also encode this same CDR3. V and J are TRBV5-1 and TRBJ1-1, with D possibly TRBD1 on 5 matching bases. Germline-derived CDR1 and CDR2 are SGHRS and YFSETQ. Trimming removed 4 bases from V and 1 base from J, with 11 bases in between. This CDR3 is built from 14 residues. The chain's CDR3 is CASSIGTANTEAFF. The CDR3 DNA is TGCGCCAGCAGCATAGGGACGGCGAACACTGAAGCTTTCTTT.

The rearrangement joins TRBV19 to TRBJ1-5; a weak D match, TRBD1 (6 bases). This CDR3 is 16 amino acids long. The germline gives CDR1 LNHDA, CDR2 SQIVND (reference sequence). V was shortened by 1 base and J by 7 bases, with 17 bases between the two germline ends. CDR3 protein: CASSIGQAPKGQPQHF. CDR3 coding DNA: TGTGCCAGTAGTATAGGACAGGCCCCCAAAGGACAGCCCCAGCATTTT.

The DNA of the CDR3 is TGTGCCTGGAGTACTATACAGGGCCCTGGAAACACCATATATTTT. Protein: CAWSTIQGPGNTIYF. V and J are TRBV30 and TRBJ1-3, with TRBD1 as a possible D gene (6 bases). This CDR3 region has 15 residues. With 2 bases removed from V and 2 bases from J, the gap between germline ends came to 13 bases. CDR1 GTSNPN and CDR2 SVGIG come from the germline V gene (reference sequence).

The V gene is TRBV7-9, the J gene TRBJ2-3, with D unclear. The germline V gene encodes CDR1 SEHNR and CDR2 FQNEAQ (reference sequence). The CDR3 sequence is 14 residues long. The V end was cut by 3 bases, the J end by 2 bases, with 9 bases between. The CDR3 region is CASSLMTTTDTQYF. CDR3 bases: TGTGCCAGCAGCTTGATGACAACCACAGATACGCAGTATTTT.

The chain recombines TRBV28 with TRBJ2-7, with 8 bases aligning to TRBD2. From germline, CDR1 is MDHEN and CDR2 SYDVKM. CDR3 length: 15 amino acids. Trimming took 8 bases from V and 2 from J; bases not matched to a gene: 11. CDR3 sequence reads: CASSGGGGKTYEQYF. The CDR3 DNA reads TGTGCCAGCTCGGGCGGCGGGGGGAAGACCTACGAGCAGTACTTC. The whole variable domain, remainder taken from reference TRBV28 and TRBJ2-7, is DVKVTQSSRYLVKRTGEKVFLECVQDMDHENMFWYRQDPGLGLRLIYFSYDVKMKEKGDIPEGYSVSREKKERFSLILESASTNQTSMYLCASSGGGGKTYEQYFGPGTRLTVT.